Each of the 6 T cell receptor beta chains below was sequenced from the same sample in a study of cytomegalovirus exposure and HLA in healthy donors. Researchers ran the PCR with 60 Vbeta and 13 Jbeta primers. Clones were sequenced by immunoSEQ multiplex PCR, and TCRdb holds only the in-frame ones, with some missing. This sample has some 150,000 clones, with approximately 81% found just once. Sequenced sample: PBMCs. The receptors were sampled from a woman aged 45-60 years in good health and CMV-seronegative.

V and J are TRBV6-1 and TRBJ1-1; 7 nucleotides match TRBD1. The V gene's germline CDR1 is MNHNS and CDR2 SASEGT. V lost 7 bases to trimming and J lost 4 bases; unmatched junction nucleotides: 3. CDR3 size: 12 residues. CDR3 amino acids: CASIRGATEAFF. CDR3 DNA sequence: TGTGCCAGCATCAGGGGGGCCACTGAAGCTTTCTTT.

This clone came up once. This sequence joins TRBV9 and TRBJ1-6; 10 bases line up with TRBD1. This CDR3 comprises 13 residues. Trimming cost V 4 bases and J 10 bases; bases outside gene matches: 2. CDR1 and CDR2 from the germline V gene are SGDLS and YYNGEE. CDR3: CASSRDRGSPLHF. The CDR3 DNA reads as TGTGCCAGCAGCCGGGACAGGGGATCACCCCTCCACTTT.

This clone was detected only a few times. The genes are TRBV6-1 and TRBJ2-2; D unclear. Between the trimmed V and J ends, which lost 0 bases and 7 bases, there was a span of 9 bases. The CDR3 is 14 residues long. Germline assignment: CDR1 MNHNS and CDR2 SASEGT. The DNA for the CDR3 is TGTGCCAGCAGTGAAGCGAGCCCACGCGGGGAGCTGTTTTTT. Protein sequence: CASSEASPRGELFF.

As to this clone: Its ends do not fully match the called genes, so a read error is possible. CDR3 in amino acids: CSSSQSGTGNHEQYF. Written as DNA, the CDR3 is TGTTCCAGCAGCCAGTCCGGGACAGGGAACCACGAGCAGTACTTC. This chain links TRBV7-9 with TRBJ2-7; 9 bases are shared with TRBD1. The CDR3 has 15 residues. Germline CDR1 reads SEHNR; CDR2 reads FQNEAQ (reference sequence).

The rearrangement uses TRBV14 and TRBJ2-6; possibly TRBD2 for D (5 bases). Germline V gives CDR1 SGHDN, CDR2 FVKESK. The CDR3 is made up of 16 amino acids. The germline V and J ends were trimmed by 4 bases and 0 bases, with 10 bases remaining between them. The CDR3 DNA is TGTGCCAGCAGCCCCCTAGGGAGCTCTGGGGCCAACGTCCTGACTTTC. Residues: CASSPLGSSGANVLTF.

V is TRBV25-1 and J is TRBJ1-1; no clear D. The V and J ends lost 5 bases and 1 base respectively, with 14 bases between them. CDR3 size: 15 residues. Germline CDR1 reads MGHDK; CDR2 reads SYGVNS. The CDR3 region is CASSPRFLTNTEAFF. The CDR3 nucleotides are TGTGCCAGCAGTCCCCGGTTCTTAACGAACACTGAAGCTTTCTTT.